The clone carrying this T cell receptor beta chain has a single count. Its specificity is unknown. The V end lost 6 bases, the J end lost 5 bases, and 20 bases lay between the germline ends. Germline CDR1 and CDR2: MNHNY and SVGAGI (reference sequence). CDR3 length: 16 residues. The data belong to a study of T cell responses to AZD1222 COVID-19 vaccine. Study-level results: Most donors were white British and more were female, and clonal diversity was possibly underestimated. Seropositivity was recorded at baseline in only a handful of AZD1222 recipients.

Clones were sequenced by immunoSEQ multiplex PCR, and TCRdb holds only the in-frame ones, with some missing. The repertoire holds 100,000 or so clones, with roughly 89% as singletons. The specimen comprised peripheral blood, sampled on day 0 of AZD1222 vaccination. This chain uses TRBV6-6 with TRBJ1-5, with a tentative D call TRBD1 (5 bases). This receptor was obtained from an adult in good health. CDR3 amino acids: CASRTFGASPHQPQHF. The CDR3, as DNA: TGTGCCAGCAGGACCTTTGGGGCATCGCCCCATCAGCCCCAGCATTTT.